These 29 T cell receptor beta chains were all obtained from the same sample, sequenced in a study of shared clonotypes between healthy human individuals. Data came from immunoSEQ multiplex PCR; TCRdb stores just in-frame clones and leaves some out. Among about 670,000 clones listed, about two thirds were seen once. The sample consisted of memory CD4+ T cells sorted from blood. The subset: CD45RA-negative fraction. The receptors come from a woman between 25 and 40 years old in good health.

The chain's CDR3 is CASSLVGNQPQHF. As DNA, the CDR3 is TGTGCCAGCAGCTTAGTCGGGAATCAGCCCCAGCATTTT. The chain employs TRBV7-9 and TRBJ1-5; the D is unclear. The CDR3 runs 13 residues. The germline V gene encodes CDR1 SEHNR and CDR2 FQNEAQ (reference sequence). Trimming stripped 1 base from V and 4 bases from J, with 5 bases between.

In the case of this clone: In the same sample, other DNA sequences code for this CDR3. The gene calls are TRBV11-2 and TRBJ1-2; 9 bases align to TRBD1. With V trimmed by 3 bases and J by 8 bases, 4 bases remained unmatched. CDR1 is SGHAT and CDR2 is FQNNGV in the germline V gene. The CDR3 extends over 13 amino acids. CDR3 sequence reads: CASSLDRGRGYTF. DNA of the CDR3: TGTGCCAGCAGCTTGGACAGGGGTCGGGGCTACACCTTC.

As regards this clone: This specimen includes other DNA sequences encoding the same CDR3. J is TRBJ1-3 and V is TRBV5-1; D is ambiguous. This CDR3 is 14 amino acids long. CDR1 SGHRS and CDR2 YFSETQ come from the germline V gene. Trimming removed 0 bases from V and 4 bases from J, with 8 bases in between. In DNA, the CDR3 is TGCGCCAGCAGCTTGGGCACGGAGGGAAACACCATATATTTT. Translated, it gives CASSLGTEGNTIYF.

J is TRBJ1-1 and V is TRBV30, with TRBD1 matching 10 bases. Trimming at V came to 3 bases and at J to 6 bases, leaving 4 bases not matched to a gene. Germline CDR1 is GTSNPN and CDR2 is SVGIG (reference sequence). This CDR3 is 13 amino acids long. The CDR3 loop is CAWRTGGGPEAFF. The CDR3 coding sequence is TGTGCCTGGAGGACAGGGGGCGGCCCTGAAGCTTTCTTT.

V gene TRBV11-2 combines with J gene TRBJ1-5; no firm D call. CDR1 and CDR2 from the germline V gene are SGHAT and FQNNGV. V lost 0 bases and J lost 2, with 11 bases in between. The CDR3 totals 16 residues. The CDR3 reads CASSLDGGIRNQPQHF. The CDR3, as DNA: TGTGCCAGCAGCTTAGATGGAGGAATCCGCAATCAGCCCCAGCATTTT.

The gene calls are TRBV10-1 and TRBJ2-7, with 7 bases matching TRBD1. CDR3 length equals 15 residues. From germline, CDR1 is WNHNN and CDR2 SYGVQD (reference sequence). The V segment lost 3 bases and the J segment 2 bases; nucleotides outside the gene matches: 7. The CDR3 bases are TGCGCCAGCAGTGACCCCGGGACAGAGGCCTACGAGCAGTACTTC. The encoded protein is CASSDPGTEAYEQYF.

The genes are TRBV5-1 and TRBJ1-1; no clear D. CDR1 is SGHRS and CDR2 is YFSETQ in the germline V gene. V gave up 1 base and J gave up 2 bases, with 12 bases separating them. The CDR3 extends over 15 amino acids. In DNA form, the CDR3 reads TGCGCCAGCAGCTTGCAGTCGGTTCCAAACACTGAAGCTTTCTTT. Translation: CASSLQSVPNTEAFF.

CDR3 loop: CATDRGLTDTQYF. CDR3 sequence (DNA): TGTGCCACGGACAGGGGGCTTACAGATACGCAGTATTTT. This sequence joins TRBV2 and TRBJ2-3; 11 nucleotides match TRBD1. The V gene's germline CDR1 is SNHLY and CDR2 FYNNEI. The CDR3 is 13 amino acids. The V gene end was trimmed by 10 bases and the J gene end by 3 bases; junction bases not matched to a gene: 3.

The chain couples TRBV6-1 to TRBJ2-1; 10 bases line up with TRBD2. The CDR3 totals 16 residues. In germline, CDR1 is MNHNS, CDR2 SASEGT. The V gene end was trimmed by 2 bases and the J gene end by 4 bases; junction bases not matched to a gene: 5. The CDR3 loop is CASSEQGAGGYNEQFF. The DNA of the CDR3 is TGTGCCAGCAGTGAACAGGGAGCGGGAGGGTACAATGAGCAGTTCTTC.

The gene calls are TRBV4-1 and TRBJ1-3, with 7 bases lining up with TRBD1. Germline V gene lookup returns CDR1 MGHRA and CDR2 YSYEKL. Trimming at V came to 1 base and at J to 0 bases, leaving 6 bases not matched to a gene. This CDR3 has 17 residues. The CDR3 region has the DNA TGCGCCAGCAGCCAAGGTACAGGGGCTTACTCTGGAAACACCATATATTTT. It encodes CASSQGTGAYSGNTIYF.

This clone has only a few counts. The chain links TRBV2 to TRBJ2-1; 8 bases are shared with TRBD2. The trim removed 11 bases at V and 0 bases at J, leaving 3 bases unmatched. This CDR3 is built from 13 residues. Germline assignment: CDR1 SNHLY and CDR2 FYNNEI. CDR3 DNA sequence: TGTGCCGGGACTAGTTTCTCCTACAATGAGCAGTTCTTC. Protein: CAGTSFSYNEQFF.

This sequence joins TRBV5-6 and TRBJ2-2; D perhaps matches TRBD2 (6 bases). Trimming pared 0 bases from V and 7 bases from J, leaving 16 bases between. This CDR3 is built from 16 residues. The V gene's germline CDR1 is SGHDT and CDR2 YYEEEE. CDR3 in amino acids: CASSLVGRGEGGELFF. In nucleotides, the CDR3 is TGTGCCAGCAGCTTGGTCGGGAGAGGTGAGGGCGGGGAGCTGTTTTTT.

J is TRBJ1-5 and V is TRBV11-2; D unclear. This CDR3 contains 15 residues. Germline CDR1 is SGHAT and CDR2 is FQNNGV. With 1 base removed from V and 2 bases from J, the gap between germline ends came to 9 bases. In nucleotides, the CDR3 is TGTGCCAGCAGCTTAGCTGGGAAGGGCAATCAGCCCCAGCATTTT. It encodes CASSLAGKGNQPQHF.

In regard to this clone: The same CDR3 also results from other DNA sequences found in this sample. The CDR3 coding sequence is TGTGCCAGCAGCTTAGGTGGGACAGATACGCAGTATTTT. It is translated as CASSLGGTDTQYF. V usage is TRBV11-2 and J usage is TRBJ2-3; D call uncertain. The CDR3 has 13 residues. The germline gives CDR1 SGHAT, CDR2 FQNNGV. The ends were cut back, 1 base at V and 3 bases at J, with 5 bases in the middle.

This clone was counted many times. V gene TRBV29-1 combines with J gene TRBJ2-1; 8 bases line up with TRBD2. The CDR3 length is 14 residues. With 4 bases clipped from V and 4 bases from J, the junction kept 6 bases outside the gene matches. Germline-derived CDR1 and CDR2 are SQVTM and ANQGSEA. Here the CDR3 DNA reads TGCAGCGTTGGCGGGACTAGTATTTACAATGAGCAGTTCTTC. This sequence encodes CSVGGTSIYNEQFF.

V is TRBV5-1 and J is TRBJ2-2; 9 nucleotides agree with TRBD2. The CDR3 length is 16 residues. After removal of 2 bases from V and 6 bases from J, the junction contained 8 bases not matched to a gene. Germline V gene data show CDR1 as SGHRS and CDR2 as YFSETQ. The CDR3 sequence: CASSFRGGLASGELFF. CDR3 in DNA: TGCGCCAGCAGCTTCCGCGGGGGACTAGCCTCCGGGGAGCTGTTTTTT.

The gene calls are TRBV4-2 and TRBJ1-2; D gene ambiguous. Germline V lookup: CDR1 LGHNA, CDR2 YNFKEQ. V lost 0 bases and J lost 7, with 15 bases in between. The CDR3 has 15 residues. CDR3 bases: TGTGCCAGCAGCCAAGATTCCGAAGCCCCTTCTGGCTACACCTTC. Residues: CASSQDSEAPSGYTF.

V usage is TRBV18 and J usage is TRBJ1-1; D ambiguous. This CDR3 region has 12 residues. V was cut by 3 bases and J by 7 bases, with 9 bases left in between. The germline V gene encodes CDR1 KGHSH and CDR2 LQKENI. CDR3 region: CASSPGPDEAFF. CDR3 sequence (DNA): TGTGCCAGCTCACCGGGCCCAGATGAAGCTTTCTTT.

This chain links TRBV5-5 with TRBJ2-1, with 8 bases matching TRBD2. Germline CDR1 is SGHKS and CDR2 is YYEKEE (reference sequence). The CDR3 consists of 15 residues. Trimming removed 2 bases from V and 4 bases from J; junction bases left unmatched: 5. CDR3 bases: TGTGCCAGCAGCTTAGATAGCGGGATTTACAATGAGCAGTTCTTC. This translates into CASSLDSGIYNEQFF.

This clone was observed once. The J gene is TRBJ2-7, the V gene TRBV11-2; 7 bases agree with TRBD1. Trimming removed 5 bases from V and 0 bases from J; junction bases left unmatched: 7. Germline CDR1 is SGHAT and CDR2 is FQNNGV. The CDR3 runs 15 residues. CDR3 sequence (DNA): TGTGCCAGCAGCCCAAGCCAGGGGGTCTCCTACGAGCAGTACTTC. Translated, it gives CASSPSQGVSYEQYF.

The chain couples TRBV5-1 to TRBJ1-4, with TRBD1 identical over 7 bases. The CDR3 is made up of 14 amino acids. In germline, CDR1 is SGHRS, CDR2 YFSETQ. Losses at the gene ends were 5 bases for V and 8 bases for J; bases not matched to a gene: 9. CDR3: CASRSTGEWEKLFF. CDR3 bases: TGCGCCAGCAGGTCCACAGGGGAATGGGAAAAACTGTTTTTT. Full variable domain (outside the CDR3, taken from reference TRBV5-1 and TRBJ1-4): KAGVTQTPRYLIKTRGQQVTLSCSPISGHRSVSWYQQTPGQGLQFLFEYFSETQRNKGNFPGRFSGRQFSNSRSEMNVSTLELGDSALYLCASRSTGEWEKLFFGSGTQLSVL.

The rearrangement uses TRBV6-4 and TRBJ1-5; the match to TRBD1 covers 8 bases. This CDR3 has 14 residues. CDR1 and CDR2 (germline): MRHNA, SNTAGT. V lost 6 bases, J lost 2 bases, and 3 bases stayed unmatched. The CDR3 DNA reads as TGTGCCAGCAGCGACAGGGGTTGCAATCAGCCCCAGCATTTT. Translating it yields CASSDRGCNQPQHF.

This clone showed up just a few times. The chain employs TRBV5-1 and TRBJ2-5; 11 bases map to TRBD2. The CDR3 has 14 amino acids. The V gene end was trimmed by 8 bases and the J gene end by 2 bases; junction bases not matched to a gene: 5. The germline gives CDR1 SGHRS, CDR2 YFSETQ. CDR3 nucleotide sequence: TGCGCCAGTCAGACTAGCGGGAATCAAGAGACCCAGTACTTC. The encoded protein is CASQTSGNQETQYF.

The genes are TRBV19 and TRBJ2-7; possible D gene TRBD1, 6 bases. There are 13 residues in the CDR3. Looked up from germline, CDR1 is LNHDA and CDR2 is SQIVND (reference sequence). The V end lost 5 bases, the J end lost 2 bases, and 10 bases lay between the germline ends. In DNA, the CDR3 is TGTGCCAGTAGTCACCGGGACACCTACGAGCAGTACTTC. Translating gives CASSHRDTYEQYF.

This sequence joins TRBV11-2 and TRBJ1-2, with D perhaps matching TRBD1 (6 bases). Germline CDR1 and CDR2: SGHAT and FQNNGV. Trimming removed 4 bases at V and 8 bases at J, with 14 bases between. This CDR3 has 13 residues. The CDR3 spells CASSSNRAGGYTF. The CDR3, as DNA: TGTGCCAGCAGCTCTAACAGGGCCGGGGGCTACACCTTC.

The genes are TRBV5-1 and TRBJ1-4; D gene ambiguous. The CDR3 length is 14 residues. Trimming left V 2 bases short and J 0 bases short, with 5 bases between. Germline loops: CDR1 SGHRS, CDR2 YFSETQ. The chain's CDR3 is CASSFETTNEKLFF. The CDR3 DNA sequence: TGCGCCAGCAGCTTTGAGACAACTAATGAAAAACTGTTTTTT.

The genes are TRBV4-2 and TRBJ2-7; D ambiguous. CDR1 is LGHNA, CDR2 YNFKEQ, per germline. Deletions cut 5 bases from V and 2 bases from J, with 10 bases between. This CDR3 has 13 residues. Here the CDR3 DNA reads TGTGCCAGCAGCTTAATCGGAGCCTACGAGCAGTACTTC. This translates into CASSLIGAYEQYF.

Points on this clone: The identical CDR3 is also encoded by other nucleotide sequences in the sample. DNA of the CDR3: TGTGCCAGCTCAAGAGGACAGGGGGAACAGCCCCAGCATTTT. The encoded protein is CASSRGQGEQPQHF. The V gene is TRBV18, the J gene TRBJ1-5; 10 bases match TRBD1. V shed 5 bases and J 7 bases; nucleotides not matched to a gene: 5. The CDR3 runs to 14 residues. The germline gives CDR1 KGHSH, CDR2 LQKENI.

The chain couples TRBV5-4 to TRBJ2-7, with 8 bases fitting TRBD1. The length of the CDR3 is 12 residues. V lost 10 bases, J lost 2 bases, and 5 bases stayed unmatched. Germline loops: CDR1 SGHNT, CDR2 YYREEE (reference sequence). CDR3 coding DNA: TGTGCCGGGGCGACAGGGGCCTACGAGCAGTACTTC. Translated: CAGATGAYEQYF.